This T cell receptor beta chain was identified in a study of T cell responses to AZD1222 COVID-19 vaccine. Whole-study context: Timing groups of about 4 and about 12 weeks for second doses were pooled.

Per the germline V gene, CDR1 is LGHDT and CDR2 is YNNKEL (reference sequence). J lost 4 bases, V lost 0 bases, and 5 bases had no gene match. The CDR3 covers 17 residues. Concerning this clone: What it recognizes is unknown.

The study, taken as a whole, reports: Repertoires were obtained only post-peak T cell response. Spike-spanning, vaccine-associated CD4 TCRs were dominant at 160-218 and 743-854. Possibly, clonal diversity was underestimated; donors were largely white British and included more females.

Sequencing was performed with immunoSEQ multiplex PCR; in TCRdb, only in-frame clones are kept and a portion is missing. Of 200,000 or so clones listed, 90% are singletons. This receptor was identified in an adult in good health. The J gene is TRBJ2-1, the V gene TRBV3-1 (or the pseudogene TRBV3-2); 11 positions match TRBD2. This material consisted of peripheral blood, taken on day 0 of AZD1222 vaccination. CDR3 protein: CASSQDNLAGGYNEQFF. The CDR3 bases are TGTGCCAGCAGCCAAGATAACCTAGCGGGGGGTTACAATGAGCAGTTCTTC.